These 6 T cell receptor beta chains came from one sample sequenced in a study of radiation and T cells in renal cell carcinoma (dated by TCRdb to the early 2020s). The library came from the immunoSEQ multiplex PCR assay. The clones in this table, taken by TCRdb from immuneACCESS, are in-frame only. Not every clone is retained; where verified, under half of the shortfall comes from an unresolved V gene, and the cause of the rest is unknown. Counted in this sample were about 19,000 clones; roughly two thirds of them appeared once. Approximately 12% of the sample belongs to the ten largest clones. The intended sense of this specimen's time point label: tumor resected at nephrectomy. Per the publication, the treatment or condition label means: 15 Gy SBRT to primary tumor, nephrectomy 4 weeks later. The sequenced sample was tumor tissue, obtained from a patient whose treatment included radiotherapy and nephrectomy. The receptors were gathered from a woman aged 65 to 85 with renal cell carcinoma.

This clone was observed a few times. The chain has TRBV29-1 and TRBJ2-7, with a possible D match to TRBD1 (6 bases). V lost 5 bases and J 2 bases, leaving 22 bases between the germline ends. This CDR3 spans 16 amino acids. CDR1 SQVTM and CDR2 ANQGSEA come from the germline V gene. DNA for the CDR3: TGCAGCGTTTTGGGGTTGGACAGCGTCCACACCTACGAGCAGTACTTC. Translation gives CSVLGLDSVHTYEQYF.

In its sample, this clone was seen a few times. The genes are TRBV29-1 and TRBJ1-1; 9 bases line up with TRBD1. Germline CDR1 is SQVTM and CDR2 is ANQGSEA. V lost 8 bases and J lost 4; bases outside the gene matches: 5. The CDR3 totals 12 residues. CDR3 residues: CSWDRVGTEAFF. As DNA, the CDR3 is TGCAGCTGGGACAGGGTCGGCACTGAAGCTTTCTTT.

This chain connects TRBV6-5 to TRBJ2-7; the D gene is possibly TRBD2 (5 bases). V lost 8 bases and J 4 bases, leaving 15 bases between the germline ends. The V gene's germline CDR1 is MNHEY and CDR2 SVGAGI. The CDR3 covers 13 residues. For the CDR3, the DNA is TGTGCCAGCGCGCGGGCAGGTGGTTACGAGCAGTACTTC. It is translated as CASARAGGYEQYF.

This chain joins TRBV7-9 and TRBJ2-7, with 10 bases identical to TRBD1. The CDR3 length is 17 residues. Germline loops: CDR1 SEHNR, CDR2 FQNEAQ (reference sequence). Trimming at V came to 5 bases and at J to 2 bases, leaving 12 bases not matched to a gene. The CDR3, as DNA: TGTGCCAGCAGCAATTACCCGCGGGACAGGGGTACCTACGAGCAGTACTTC. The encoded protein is CASSNYPRDRGTYEQYF.

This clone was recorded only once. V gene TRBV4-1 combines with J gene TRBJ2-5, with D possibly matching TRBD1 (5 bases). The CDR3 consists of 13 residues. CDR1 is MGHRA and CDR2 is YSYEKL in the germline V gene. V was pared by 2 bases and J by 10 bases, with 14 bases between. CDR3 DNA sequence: TGCGCCAGCAGCCAAAGCTGGGGTCAGGGCCAGTACTTC. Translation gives CASSQSWGQGQYF.

The CDR3 sequence: CASSMGHSGNEQFF. CDR3 nucleotide sequence: TGTGCCAGTAGTATGGGACACTCGGGCAATGAGCAGTTCTTC. The chain employs TRBV19 and TRBJ2-1; tentatively, D is TRBD1 (6 bases). The germline V gene has CDR1 LNHDA and CDR2 SQIVND (reference sequence). The CDR3 is 14 residues long. The V gene lost 3 bases and the J gene lost 6 bases, with 12 bases spanning the gap.